The entry below describes one T cell receptor beta chain. What it binds is unknown. This CDR3 has 15 residues. Trimming left V 5 bases short and J 2 bases short, with 13 bases between. The germline gives CDR1 SEHNR, CDR2 FQNEAQ (reference sequence). These data are taken from a study of glioma-infiltrating T cells after dendritic cell vaccination. The wider study: Dendritic cells derived from monocytes and pulsed with autologous tumor lysate formed the vaccine. Points from the study as a whole: Survival was not directly related to TCR clonality in these patients.

Primers: 60 V beta forward and 13 J beta reverse. Using immunoSEQ multiplex PCR, the repertoire was profiled, and TCRdb retains in-frame clones only, with some absent. The sample consists of about 50,000 clones, about 89% of them appearing once. The time point was: after dendritic cell vaccination, including at tumor progression/relapse. Sequenced here: blood, sampled after dendritic cell vaccination. The chain employs TRBV7-9 and TRBJ2-1; possible D gene TRBD2, 6 bases. This TCR came from a human donor with glioblastoma. The CDR3 nucleotides read TGTGCCAGCAGCGGCGGGCGGGGAGCCTACAATGAGCAGTTCTTC. Protein product: CASSGGRGAYNEQFF.